The 30 T cell receptor beta chains presented below share a single source sample, sequenced in a study of shared clonotypes between healthy human individuals. Data came from immunoSEQ multiplex PCR; TCRdb stores just in-frame clones and leaves some out. The table includes some 200,000 clones, 66% detected once. The sequencing input was memory CD4+ T cells sorted from blood. Subset: CD45RA-negative fraction. Source of these receptors: a man aged 25 to 45 in good health.

The chain recombines TRBV2 with TRBJ2-7; 11 bases agree with TRBD1. Germline lookup yields CDR1 SNHLY and CDR2 FYNNEI. The CDR3 has 16 residues. The trim removed 4 bases at V and 4 bases at J, leaving 9 bases unmatched. CDR3 in amino acids: CASSAAGQGDSYEQYF. The CDR3 DNA is TGTGCCAGCAGTGCGGCGGGACAGGGGGATTCTTACGAGCAGTACTTC.

The chain couples TRBV11-3 to TRBJ2-3; 8 nucleotides align to TRBD2. J lost 4 bases, V lost 0 bases, and 6 bases had no gene match. This CDR3 has 16 amino acids. Germline V gene sequence: CDR1 SGHNT, CDR2 YENEEA. The CDR3 bases are TGTGCCAGCAGCTTAGAATCCCAGCGGGAGTCAGATACGCAGTATTTT. Translation: CASSLESQRESDTQYF.

The rearrangement joins TRBV19 to TRBJ2-7; 12 nucleotides line up with TRBD1. CDR1 is LNHDA, CDR2 SQIVND, per germline (reference sequence). The CDR3 runs 17 residues. Unmatched junction bases numbered 10, after V lost 5 bases and J lost 2 bases. CDR3 nucleotides: TGTGCCAGTAGTGTTGGGACAGGGGGCTTGATTCCCTACGAGCAGTACTTC. This sequence encodes CASSVGTGGLIPYEQYF.

The chain joins TRBV6-1 to TRBJ2-3; D is unclear. There are 11 residues in the CDR3. Looked up from germline, CDR1 is MNHNS and CDR2 is SASEGT. Trimming cost V 10 bases and J 7 bases, with 12 bases left between them. CDR3 sequence (DNA): TGTGCCACCACCCAGACGTATACGCAGTATTTT. This codes for CATTQTYTQYF.

V and J are TRBV2 and TRBJ2-3; 7 positions agree with TRBD2. V lost 8 bases to trimming and J lost 4 bases; unmatched junction nucleotides: 3. CDR3 size: 12 residues. CDR1 and CDR2 from the germline V gene are SNHLY and FYNNEI. CDR3 in amino acids: CASGLVSDTQYF. In nucleotides, the CDR3 is TGTGCCAGCGGACTAGTGTCAGATACGCAGTATTTT.

V usage is TRBV10-2 and J usage is TRBJ2-1; D could derive from TRBD1 or TRBD2 (5 bases each). Germline V lookup: CDR1 WSHSY, CDR2 SAAADI. V was clipped by 6 bases and J by 3 bases, with 18 bases between them. The CDR3 loop spans 16 amino acids. CDR3 protein: CASSANLGTFYNEQFF. The CDR3 DNA reads TGCGCCAGCAGCGCCAACCTAGGGACCTTCTACAATGAGCAGTTCTTC.

The rearrangement uses TRBV19 and TRBJ1-5; 8 nucleotides align to TRBD1. Germline CDR1 LNHDA, CDR2 SQIVND (reference sequence). The CDR3 covers 15 residues. V gave up 4 bases and J gave up 4 bases; unmatched junction bases: 6. The CDR3 loop is CASSNTGGSNQPQHF. In DNA form, the CDR3 reads TGTGCCAGTAGTAATACAGGGGGTTCAAATCAGCCCCAGCATTTT.

This chain links TRBV6-1 with TRBJ2-7; TRBD1 aligns across 10 bases. V lost 6 bases, J lost 3 bases, and 8 bases stayed unmatched. This CDR3 is 15 amino acids long. The germline gives CDR1 MNHNS, CDR2 SASEGT. The CDR3 DNA reads TGTGCCAGCAGGGACCGGGACAGGGGAGACTACGAGCAGTACTTC. It codes for CASRDRDRGDYEQYF.

The V gene is TRBV11-3, the J gene TRBJ1-1, with no clear D. Trimming took off 5 bases at V and 5 bases at J, with 12 bases between the two ends. There are 13 residues in the CDR3. Germline V CDR1 and CDR2: SGHNT, YENEEA. Here the CDR3 DNA reads TGTGCCAGCAGCCCCCTCCCGGGAACTGAAGCTTTCTTT. This gives the protein CASSPLPGTEAFF. The whole variable domain, remainder taken from reference TRBV11-3 and TRBJ1-1, is EAGVVQSPRYKIIEKKQPVAFWCNPISGHNTLYWYLQNLGQGPELLIRYENEEAVDDSQLPKDRFSAERLKGVDSTLKIQPAELGDSAVYLCASSPLPGTEAFFGQGTRLTVV.

This chain joins TRBV6-1 and TRBJ2-2, with TRBD1 matching 7 bases. Germline V gene sequence: CDR1 MNHNS, CDR2 SASEGT. Trimming cost V 1 base and J 2 bases; bases outside gene matches: 4. The CDR3 is 16 amino acids. The CDR3 nucleotides read TGTGCCAGCAGTGAAGGAGACAGGGTCAACACCGGGGAGCTGTTTTTT. It is translated as CASSEGDRVNTGELFF.

This clone was observed a handful of times. J is TRBJ1-5 and V is TRBV6-1; unclear D gene. The CDR3 runs 15 residues. V was cut by 6 bases and J by 0 bases, with 12 bases left in between. Germline V gives CDR1 MNHNS, CDR2 SASEGT. The CDR3 bases are TGTGCCAGCAGGCGGCAGAGAAATAGCAATCAGCCCCAGCATTTT. It codes for CASRRQRNSNQPQHF.

As concerns this clone: This same CDR3 is encoded by further DNA sequences in the sample. V usage is TRBV18 and J usage is TRBJ2-5; TRBD1 matches 7 bases. Per the germline V gene, CDR1 is KGHSH and CDR2 is LQKENI. The V gene end was trimmed by 2 bases and the J gene end by 3 bases; junction bases not matched to a gene: 3. This CDR3 comprises 14 residues. Here the CDR3 DNA reads TGTGCCAGCTCACCAGGAACAGGGGAAGAGACCCAGTACTTC. Its protein product is CASSPGTGEETQYF. The complete variable domain, with remaining parts taken from reference TRBV18 and TRBJ2-5, reads NAGVMQNPRHLVRRRGQEARLRCSPMKGHSHVYWYRQLPEEGLKFMVYLQKENIIDESGMPKERFSAEFPKEGPSILRIQQVVRGDSAAYFCASSPGTGEETQYFGPGTRLLVL.

The chain combines TRBV29-1 with TRBJ1-2; no clear D. This CDR3 has 12 amino acids. Germline values: CDR1 SQVTM, CDR2 ANQGSEA. The V end was cut by 5 bases, the J end by 5 bases, with 12 bases between. The CDR3 DNA is TGCAGCGTTTACAACCAGATTTATGGCTACACCTTC. Its protein product is CSVYNQIYGYTF.

The rearrangement links TRBV11-2 to TRBJ2-1; D is unclear. V lost 1 base and J lost 6, with 16 bases in between. CDR1 SGHAT and CDR2 FQNNGV come from the germline V gene. The CDR3 contains 16 residues. The CDR3 region has the DNA TGTGCCAGCAGCTTAGTTTACCCGGGTTTCGGCAATGAGCAGTTCTTC. Translated, it gives CASSLVYPGFGNEQFF. Looking up the rest from reference TRBV11-2 and TRBJ2-1 gives the full variable domain: EAGVAQSPRYKIIEKRQSVAFWCNPISGHATLYWYQQILGQGPKLLIQFQNNGVVDDSQLPKDRFSAERLKGVDSTLKIQPAKLEDSAVYLCASSLVYPGFGNEQFFGPGTRLTVL.

This clone appeared a few times. The chain recombines TRBV28 with TRBJ2-5; 7 bases map to TRBD1. V was pared by 3 bases and J by 2 bases, with 3 bases of the junction left unmatched. The CDR3 covers 14 residues. Germline-derived CDR1 and CDR2 are MDHEN and SYDVKM. CDR3 nucleotides: TGTGCCAGCAGTTTGACGACAGGGCAAGAGACCCAGTACTTC. It translates to CASSLTTGQETQYF.

The chain couples TRBV27 to TRBJ2-1; 10 nucleotides line up with TRBD1. Trimming cost V 3 bases and J 6 bases; bases outside gene matches: 5. The CDR3 loop spans 15 amino acids. Germline CDR1 MNHEY, CDR2 SMNVEV (reference sequence). The CDR3 DNA is TGTGCCAGCAGTTTCCGGGACAGGGGTGCCAATGAGCAGTTCTTC. It is translated as CASSFRDRGANEQFF.

This clone has only a few counts. The chain has TRBV5-6 and TRBJ2-3; possibly TRBD1 for D (5 bases). Germline V CDR1 and CDR2: SGHDT, YYEEEE. The V gene lost 1 base and the J gene lost 3 bases, with 12 bases spanning the gap. There are 15 residues in the CDR3. The CDR3 protein is CASSLLGRATDTQYF. The CDR3 coding sequence is TGTGCCAGCAGCTTGCTGGGCAGGGCGACAGATACGCAGTATTTT.

V usage is TRBV7-9 and J usage is TRBJ2-2; D is possibly TRBD1 (6 bases). The V gene's germline CDR1 is SEHNR and CDR2 FQNEAQ (reference sequence). Trimming stripped 4 bases from V and 0 bases from J, with 9 bases between. The CDR3 consists of 15 residues. The CDR3 coding sequence is TGTGCCAGCAGCTCCAGGGGTGCGAACACCGGGGAGCTGTTTTTT. Its translation: CASSSRGANTGELFF.

The rearrangement joins TRBV5-6 to TRBJ1-1; no reliable D call. Between the trimmed V and J ends, which lost 1 base and 0 bases, there was a span of 10 bases. CDR3 length: 15 residues. The germline V gene has CDR1 SGHDT and CDR2 YYEEEE. Written as DNA, the CDR3 is TGTGCCAGCAGCTTGTCTTACGGGATGAACACTGAAGCTTTCTTT. Its translation: CASSLSYGMNTEAFF.

This clone was found a few times. The V call is TRBV29-1, the J call TRBJ1-5; D remains ambiguous. This CDR3 contains 12 residues. The V end lost 0 bases, the J end lost 5 bases, and 5 bases lay between the germline ends. The germline gives CDR1 SQVTM, CDR2 ANQGSEA. The CDR3 coding sequence is TGCAGCGTTGAAGAAGCGGATCAGCCCCAGCATTTT. Amino acid sequence: CSVEEADQPQHF.

This clone was counted between two and nine times. The V and J genes are TRBV7-6 and TRBJ2-1; 8 bases align to TRBD2. Germline values: CDR1 SGHVS, CDR2 FNYEAQ. The CDR3 contains 17 residues. V was clipped by 5 bases and J by 6 bases; unmatched bases: 15. The CDR3 DNA sequence: TGTGCCAGCAGCCTAACCCTTCCGGGACTAGGAGTCAATGAGCAGTTCTTC. Protein product: CASSLTLPGLGVNEQFF.

This clone was counted a few times. This chain joins TRBV6-1 and TRBJ2-5; D may match TRBD1 or TRBD2 (5 bases each). The length of the CDR3 is 15 residues. V lost 5 bases, J lost 3 bases, and 16 bases lay in between. Germline CDR1 reads MNHNS; CDR2 reads SASEGT. CDR3 in DNA: TGTGCCAGCAGTCGTAACACCGGGACGGAAGAGACCCAGTACTTC. As protein: CASSRNTGTEETQYF.

This clone was seen just once. The chain couples TRBV6-4 to TRBJ2-2; the D gene is possibly TRBD2 (5 bases). CDR1 and CDR2 from the germline V gene are MRHNA and SNTAGT. This CDR3 is built from 13 residues. The germline V and J ends were trimmed by 4 bases and 7 bases, with 10 bases remaining between them. CDR3 sequence reads: CASSVMSGGELFF. The CDR3 DNA sequence: TGTGCCAGCAGTGTGATGAGCGGCGGGGAGCTGTTTTTT.

The chain couples TRBV7-9 to TRBJ2-2, with D unclear. The V end lost 3 bases, the J end lost 5 bases, and 13 bases lay between the germline ends. The CDR3 spans 15 residues. Germline V CDR1 and CDR2: SEHNR, FQNEAQ (reference sequence). The CDR3 DNA follows: TGTGCCAGCAGCTTTCCCCGGGTTAATACCGGGGAGCTGTTTTTT. Residues: CASSFPRVNTGELFF. Combining the CDR3 with reference TRBV7-9 and TRBJ2-2 gives the whole variable domain DTGVSQNPRHKITKRGQNVTFRCDPISEHNRLYWYRQTLGQGPEFLTYFQNEAQLEKSRLLSDRFSAERPKGSFSTLEIQRTEQGDSAMYLCASSFPRVNTGELFFGEGSRLTVL.

The chain couples TRBV7-8 to TRBJ2-1; 10 bases line up with TRBD2. Germline loops: CDR1 SGHVS, CDR2 FQNEAQ. CDR3 length: 17 amino acids. V shed 5 bases and J 3 bases; nucleotides not matched to a gene: 10. As DNA, the CDR3 is TGTGCCAGCAGCCCAGCGCGACTAGCGGGCCTCTACAATGAGCAGTTCTTC. It translates to CASSPARLAGLYNEQFF.

This clone was seen once. The genes are TRBV6-6 and TRBJ1-5; D remains ambiguous. The V gene lost 8 bases and the J gene lost 4 bases, with 18 bases spanning the gap. CDR1 MNHNY and CDR2 SVGAGI come from the germline V gene (reference sequence). CDR3 length: 15 residues. As DNA, the CDR3 is TGTGCCAGCTCGACGGAGGCGGGGAGAAATCAGCCCCAGCATTTT. This codes for CASSTEAGRNQPQHF.

V gene TRBV29-1 combines with J gene TRBJ2-1, with a weak D call TRBD1 (5 bases). Germline V lookup: CDR1 SQVTM, CDR2 ANQGSEA. Trimming pared 2 bases from V and 7 bases from J, leaving 12 bases between. CDR3 length: 13 residues. The CDR3 nucleotides are TGCAGCGTTGAAAGGGGCACGGGTAATGAGCAGTTCTTC. Translating gives CSVERGTGNEQFF.

The V call is TRBV2, the J call TRBJ2-7, with D perhaps TRBD1 (6 bases). Germline CDR1 is SNHLY and CDR2 is FYNNEI. The V gene lost 5 bases and the J gene lost 6 bases, with 11 bases spanning the gap. CDR3 length: 12 residues. The CDR3 sequence is CASSSDRGEQYF. The DNA for the CDR3 is TGTGCCAGCAGTTCGGACAGAGGCGAGCAGTACTTC.

This rearrangement joins TRBV11-2 to TRBJ1-2; 9 bases line up with TRBD1. Germline V gives CDR1 SGHAT, CDR2 FQNNGV. Trimming removed 4 bases from V and 3 bases from J; junction bases left unmatched: 6. The CDR3 sequence is 15 residues long. CDR3 DNA: TGTGCCAGCAGCTCCGCGGACAGGGGCGACTATGGCTACACCTTC. Encoded protein: CASSSADRGDYGYTF.

The chain combines TRBV9 with TRBJ2-7; D possibly corresponds to TRBD1 (6 bases). Germline loops: CDR1 SGDLS, CDR2 YYNGEE. Deletions cut 4 bases from V and 6 bases from J, with 14 bases between. The CDR3 totals 13 residues. Written as DNA, the CDR3 is TGTGCCAGCAGCCCATCATGGGGGCGCGAGCAGTACTTC. Residues: CASSPSWGREQYF.